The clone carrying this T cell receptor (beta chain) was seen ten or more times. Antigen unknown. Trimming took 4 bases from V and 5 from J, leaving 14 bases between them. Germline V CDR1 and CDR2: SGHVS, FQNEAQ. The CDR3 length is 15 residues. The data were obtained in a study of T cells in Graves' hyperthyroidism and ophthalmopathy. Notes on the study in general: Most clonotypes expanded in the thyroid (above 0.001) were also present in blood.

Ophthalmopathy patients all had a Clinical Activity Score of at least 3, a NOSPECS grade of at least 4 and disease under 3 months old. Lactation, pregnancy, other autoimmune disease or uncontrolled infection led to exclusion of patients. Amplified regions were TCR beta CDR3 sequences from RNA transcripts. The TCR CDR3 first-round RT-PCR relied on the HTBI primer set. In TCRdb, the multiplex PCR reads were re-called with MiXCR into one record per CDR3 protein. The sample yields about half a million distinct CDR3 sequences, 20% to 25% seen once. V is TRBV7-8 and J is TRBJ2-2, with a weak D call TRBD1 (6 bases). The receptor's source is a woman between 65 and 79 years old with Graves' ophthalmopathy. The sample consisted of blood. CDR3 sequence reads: CASSSQGQRTGELFF. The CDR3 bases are TGTGCCAGCAGCTCACAGGGTCAGAGGACCGGGGAGCTGTTTTTT.